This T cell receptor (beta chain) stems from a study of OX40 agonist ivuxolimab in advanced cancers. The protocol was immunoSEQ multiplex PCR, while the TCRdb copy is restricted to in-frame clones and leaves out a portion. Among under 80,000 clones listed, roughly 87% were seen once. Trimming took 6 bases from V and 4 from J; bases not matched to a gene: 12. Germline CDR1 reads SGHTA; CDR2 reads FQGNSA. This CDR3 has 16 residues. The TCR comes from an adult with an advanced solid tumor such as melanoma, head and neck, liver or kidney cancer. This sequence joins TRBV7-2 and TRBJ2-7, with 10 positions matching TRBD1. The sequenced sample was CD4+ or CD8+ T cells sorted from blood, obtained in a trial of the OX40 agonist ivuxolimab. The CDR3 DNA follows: TGTGCCAGCAGAGATCCTACGGGACAGGGGTTATACGAGCAGTACTTC. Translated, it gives CASRDPTGQGLYEQYF.